Only a few counts were recorded for the clone carrying this TCR beta chain. The antigen remains undetermined. The entry originates in a study of T cells after yellow fever vaccination. General observations from the study: Though weaker, the secondary response peaked faster, on day 5 versus 15. The bulk population could contribute abundant contaminating clonotypes to FACS-sorted repertoires.

TCRdb re-derived calls from the 5' RACE reads in MiXCR, one entry per CDR3 protein. The sample carries 250,000 to 400,000 distinct CDR3 sequences, approximately 4.3% recorded once. Germline V CDR1 and CDR2: SGHRS, YFSETQ. V dropped 6 bases and J dropped 4 bases, with 13 bases sitting between them. The CDR3 runs to 13 residues. Sequences were derived from PBMCs, sampled 15 days after the yellow fever booster vaccination. The rearrangement joins TRBV5-1 to TRBJ1-1; D remains ambiguous. The receptor was derived from a man aged 18-30 years who received the YFV17D yellow fever vaccine. As DNA, the CDR3 is TGCGCCAGCATCTTTGAGGGTACCACTGAAGCTTTCTTT. Amino acid sequence: CASIFEGTTEAFF. Full variable domain (missing parts from reference TRBV5-1 and TRBJ1-1): KAGVTQTPRYLIKTRGQQVTLSCSPISGHRSVSWYQQTPGQGLQFLFEYFSETQRNKGNFPGRFSGRQFSNSRSEMNVSTLELGDSALYLCASIFEGTTEAFFGQGTRLTVV.